These T cell receptor beta chains were read from a single sample in a study of control samples from healthy donors and cancer patients. Assay used: immunoSEQ multiplex PCR; TCRdb lists only in-frame clones, some missing. The sample includes 71,000 or so clones, 85% to 90% of them seen just once. What was sequenced was PBMCs. The receptor source for this set is a man aged 55 to 70 with lung cancer. Each CDR3 is given with its conserved first and last residue. The order of the fields is CDR3 protein, CDR3 DNA, V gene, clone size, J gene, D gene. The D gene is left open where the match is weak. A clone size is listed for some rows: how often the clone was seen (once, few, many), or a class if it is expanded.

CAWTRPGTGPWPQHF | TGTGCCTGGACCCGCCCCGGGACAGGGCCTTGGCCCCAGCATTTT | TRBV30 | - | TRBJ1-5 | TRBD1
CATEGFGTTDTQYF | TGCGCCACTGAAGGTTTCGGAACCACAGATACGCAGTATTTT | TRBV10-2 | - | TRBJ2-3 | -
CASSWESSYNEQFF | TGCGCCAGCAGCTGGGAGAGCTCCTACAATGAGCAGTTCTTC | TRBV5-1 | - | TRBJ2-1 | -
CASSQEGGGDEKLFF | TGTGCCAGCAGCCAAGAAGGTGGGGGGGATGAAAAACTGTTTTTT | TRBV3-1/TRBV3-2 | - | TRBJ1-4 | -
CASSPGQAGETQYF | TGTGCCAGCTCACCAGGACAGGCTGGAGAGACCCAGTACTTC | TRBV18 | - | TRBJ2-5 | TRBD1
CASSLDPGANVLDTQYF | TGTGCCAGCAGCTTAGATCCGGGGGCGAACGTTCTAGATACGCAGTATTTT | TRBV7-7 | - | TRBJ2-3 | -
CASSYNRQGLLGKLFF | TGTGCCAGCAGTTACAACCGACAGGGCCTTCTTGGAAAACTGTTTTTT | TRBV6-5 | - | TRBJ1-4 | TRBD1
CAIRPRGPNTEAFF | TGTGCCATCAGGCCGAGGGGTCCGAACACTGAAGCTTTCTTT | TRBV10-3 | - | TRBJ1-1 | -
CASSREGAGYGYTF | TGTGCCAGCAGCCGTGAAGGGGCTGGCTATGGCTACACCTTC | TRBV5-4 | - | TRBJ1-2 | -
CASSFRSDAGRYGYTF | TGTGCCAGCAGCTTCAGGTCAGATGCAGGGAGGTATGGCTACACCTTC | TRBV5-4 | - | TRBJ1-2 | -
CASSRNTEPQETQYF | TGTGCCAGCAGCCGGAACACCGAGCCCCAAGAGACCCAGTACTTC | TRBV11-3 | - | TRBJ2-5 | -
CASSHTTGVSTDTQYF | TGTGCCAGCAGCCATACCACAGGAGTTAGCACAGATACGCAGTATTTT | TRBV5-5 | - | TRBJ2-3 | -
CASSLEGRAGSYEQYF | TGCGCCAGCAGCTTGGAGGGCAGGGCGGGGTCCTACGAGCAGTACTTC | TRBV5-1 | - | TRBJ2-7 | -
CASSLTGTGEVEQFF | TGCGCCAGCAGCTTAACCGGGACAGGGGAAGTTGAGCAGTTCTTC | TRBV5-1 | - | TRBJ2-1 | TRBD1
CASSRGGDTQYF | TGCGCCAGCAGCCGAGGGGGAGATACGCAGTATTTT | TRBV5-1 | - | TRBJ2-3 | -
CASRETGQGEKLFF | TGCGCCAGCAGGGAGACAGGGCAGGGGGAAAAACTGTTTTTT | TRBV10-2 | - | TRBJ1-4 | TRBD1
CASSRGQGNSPLHF | TGTGCCAGTAGCAGGGGACAGGGTAATTCACCCCTCCACTTT | TRBV19 | - | TRBJ1-6 | TRBD1
CASSLQGEQYF | TGCGCCAGCAGCTTACAGGGGGAGCAGTACTTC | TRBV5-1 | - | TRBJ2-7 | TRBD1
CASSIGQLYTGELFF | TGTGCCAGTAGTATAGGACAGCTTTACACCGGGGAGCTGTTTTTT | TRBV19 | - | TRBJ2-2 | -
CASSAVPGQGADTQYF | TGTGCCAGCAGCGCCGTACCGGGACAGGGGGCAGATACGCAGTATTTT | TRBV7-9 | - | TRBJ2-3 | TRBD1
CASSSTLARLYEQYF | TGTGCCAGCAGCTCCACGCTTGCCCGGCTATACGAGCAGTACTTC | TRBV14 | - | TRBJ2-7 | -
CASSRRGTTDTEQYF | TGTGCCAGCAGTCGCCGCGGGACAACAGACACGGAGCAGTACTTC | TRBV27 | - | TRBJ2-7 | -
CASSQSKGFGNTIYF | TGTGCCAGCTCACAGTCCAAGGGGTTCGGAAACACCATATATTTT | TRBV18 | - | TRBJ1-3 | -
CASSIGRNTEAFF | TGTGCCAGTAGTATAGGCAGGAACACTGAAGCTTTCTTT | TRBV19 | - | TRBJ1-1 | -
CASSARGGGNEKLFF | TGTGCCAGCAGTGCCCGGGGTGGAGGTAATGAAAAACTGTTTTTT | TRBV25-1 | - | TRBJ1-4 | -
CATSRDRLDTIYF | TGTGCCACCAGCAGAGACAGGTTGGACACCATATATTTT | TRBV15 | - | TRBJ1-3 | -
CASRPGTDGSPLHF | TGTGCCAGCAGACCGGGGACTGACGGTTCACCCCTCCACTTT | TRBV7-2 | - | TRBJ1-6 | -
CASSEGTGGHNSPLHF | TGTGCCAGCAGTGAGGGGACAGGGGGCCATAATTCACCCCTCCACTTT | TRBV6-4 | - | TRBJ1-6 | TRBD1
CASSRDQKLFF | TGTGCCAGCAGTCGGGACCAAAAGCTGTTTTTT | TRBV12-3/TRBV12-4 | - | TRBJ2-2 | -
CASSLARQGGAGYTF | TGTGCCAGCAGCTTAGCCCGACAGGGCGGAGCTGGCTACACCTTC | TRBV7-9 | - | TRBJ1-2 | TRBD1
CASSSQDPGELFF | TGTGCCAGCAGTTCGCAGGATCCCGGGGAGCTGTTTTTT | TRBV12-3/TRBV12-4 | - | TRBJ2-2 | -
CASSLARGGLKDGYTF | TGCGCCAGCAGCTTGGCCAGAGGGGGCCTGAAAGATGGCTACACCTTC | TRBV5-1 | - | TRBJ1-2 | TRBD1
CASSESGDSYEQYF | TGTGCCAGCAGTGAAAGCGGGGACTCCTACGAGCAGTACTTC | TRBV9 | - | TRBJ2-7 | TRBD2
CASSDATGRYTEAFF | TGTGCCAGCAGTGACGCGACAGGGAGATACACTGAAGCTTTCTTT | TRBV2 | - | TRBJ1-1 | TRBD1
CASSVEGWGSQYF | TGTGCCAGCAGCGTAGAGGGGTGGGGATCCCAGTACTTC | TRBV9 | - | TRBJ2-5 | -
CASSLVPSGGGEQYF | TGCGCCAGCAGCTTGGTTCCTAGCGGGGGGGGCGAGCAGTACTTC | TRBV5-1 | - | TRBJ2-7 | TRBD2
CASSSTRLRSPLHF | TGTGCCAGCAGCTCTACCCGGTTACGTTCACCCCTCCACTTT | TRBV11-2 | - | TRBJ1-6 | -
CATSDPRGGQVYEQFF | TGTGCCACCAGTGATCCGCGGGGGGGCCAAGTTTATGAGCAGTTCTTC | TRBV24-1 | - | TRBJ2-1 | TRBD2
CAISSTGASNTGELFF | TGTGCCATCAGCAGTACAGGGGCCTCGAACACCGGGGAGCTGTTTTTT | TRBV10-3 | - | TRBJ2-2 | TRBD1
CASIRNSPSSYNSPLHF | TGCGCCAGCATCAGAAACTCACCGAGCTCCTATAATTCACCCCTCCACTTT | TRBV10-1 | - | TRBJ1-6 | -
CTSSQDRGIGTDTQYF | TGCACCAGCAGCCAAGATCGGGGTATTGGGACAGATACGCAGTATTTT | TRBV1 | - | TRBJ2-3 | -
CASSLETGYRGNEQFF | TGTGCCAGCAGCTTAGAGACAGGGTATAGAGGCAATGAGCAGTTCTTC | TRBV7-2 | - | TRBJ2-1 | TRBD1
CASTPTGDSETQYF | TGTGCCAGCACCCCCACGGGTGATTCAGAGACCCAGTACTTC | TRBV5-4 | - | TRBJ2-5 | -
CASSSGPGSNYGYTF | TGTGCCAGCAGCTCAGGACCGGGTTCTAACTATGGCTACACCTTC | TRBV5-4 | - | TRBJ1-2 | -
CASSLQGPSTEAFF | TGTGCCAGCAGCCTCCAAGGACCTTCCACTGAAGCTTTCTTT | TRBV11-3 | - | TRBJ1-1 | -
CASSRTGGNEKLFF | TGTGCCAGCAGCCGGACAGGCGGTAATGAAAAACTGTTTTTT | TRBV7-8 | - | TRBJ1-4 | TRBD1
CASSLSTRWNEQFF | TGCGCCAGCAGCCTGTCTACAAGGTGGAATGAGCAGTTCTTC | TRBV5-1 | - | TRBJ2-1 | -
CASSSSLGGETDTQYF | TGTGCCAGCAGCTCGAGCCTGGGGGGAGAAACAGATACGCAGTATTTT | TRBV13 | few | TRBJ2-3 | -
CASRGVGYEQYF | TGTGCCTCACGGGGGGTGGGCTACGAGCAGTACTTC | TRBV30 | - | TRBJ2-7 | TRBD2
CASSGAGLVNQPQHF | TGTGCCAGCAGTGGGGCAGGGTTGGTCAATCAGCCCCAGCATTTT | TRBV27 | - | TRBJ1-5 | -
CASSPWDGGTDTQYF | TGTGCCAGCAGCCCCTGGGACGGAGGCACAGATACGCAGTATTTT | TRBV7-9 | - | TRBJ2-3 | -
CASSLIASTDTQYF | TGTGCCAGCAGCTTAATTGCTAGCACAGATACGCAGTATTTT | TRBV11-3 | - | TRBJ2-3 | -
CASSLAGTDYGYTF | TGTGCCAGCAGCTTAGCGGGGACGGATTATGGCTACACCTTC | TRBV7-9 | - | TRBJ1-2 | -
CASSPTLDRRSAGAFF | TGTGCCAGCTCACCAACCTTGGACAGGCGATCTGCTGGAGCTTTCTTT | TRBV18 | - | TRBJ1-1 | TRBD1
CASSPPVSGGTEAFF | TGTGCCAGCAGCCCACCTGTCTCAGGGGGCACTGAAGCTTTCTTT | TRBV5-4 | - | TRBJ1-1 | TRBD1
CAWSLESQPQHF | TGTGCCTGGAGCCTCGAATCTCAGCCCCAGCATTTT | TRBV30 | - | TRBJ1-5 | -
CASSPPRGRGSPLHF | TGTGCCAGCTCACCACCCCGGGGGCGAGGTTCACCCCTCCACTTT | TRBV18 | - | TRBJ1-6 | -
CASSESRGTGELFF | TGCGCCAGCAGTGAGTCGAGGGGCACCGGGGAGCTGTTTTTT | TRBV10-1 | - | TRBJ2-2 | -
CASSELTGGYTEAFF | TGTGCCAGCAGTGAGCTGACAGGGGGGTACACTGAAGCTTTCTTT | TRBV6-1 | few | TRBJ1-1 | TRBD1
CASSAQGRANTGELFF | TGTGCCAGCAGTGCACAGGGAAGAGCGAACACCGGGGAGCTGTTTTTT | TRBV2 | - | TRBJ2-2 | -